This T cell receptor beta chain was sequenced during a study of shared T cell receptors in the human thymus. The germline gives CDR1 LGHNT, CDR2 FRNRAP. The CDR3 spans 15 residues. Trimming took off 0 bases at V and 8 bases at J, with 14 bases between the two ends. Sequencing was performed with immunoSEQ multiplex PCR; in TCRdb, only in-frame clones are kept and a portion is missing. The data contain 500,000 to 550,000 clones, 70% to 80% of them singletons. These records were also assigned to another study, of human thymus T cells.

Sequenced sample: thymocytes. The TCR sequence derives from a boy under three years old with a congenital heart defect. The chain couples TRBV12-5 to TRBJ2-1, with D possibly matching TRBD2 (6 bases). The CDR3 DNA follows: TGTGCTAGTGGTTTGGTACTTCGGGGGAACCATGAGCAGTTCTTC. The encoded protein is CASGLVLRGNHEQFF.